What follows are 8 T cell receptor beta chains derived from one specimen sequenced in a study of shared clonotypes between healthy human individuals. Clones were sequenced by immunoSEQ multiplex PCR, and TCRdb holds only the in-frame ones, with some missing. This table has around 1.4 million clones, approximately 98.5% appearing once. Specimen: naive CD4+ T cells sorted from blood. Specified subset: CD45RA+ positively selected. Receptors were obtained from a man aged 25 to 40 in good health.

This rearrangement joins TRBV10-3 to TRBJ1-2, with a weak D call TRBD1 (5 bases). Trimming cost V 7 bases and J 3 bases, with 21 bases left between them. This CDR3 is 16 amino acids long. Germline V CDR1 and CDR2: ENHRY, SYGVKD. CDR3 sequence reads: CAIKPLGEGLDYGYTF. DNA for the CDR3: TGTGCCATCAAACCCCTAGGGGAGGGCTTGGACTATGGCTACACCTTC.

This chain uses TRBV29-1 with TRBJ2-5; no clear D gene. The length of the CDR3 is 12 residues. Per the germline V gene, CDR1 is SQVTM and CDR2 is ANQGSEA. V lost 2 bases to trimming and J lost 2 bases, with 6 bases between them. This CDR3 reads CSVENWQETQYF. As DNA, the CDR3 is TGCAGCGTTGAAAACTGGCAAGAGACCCAGTACTTC.

Remarks on this clone: Additional DNA sequences in this sample encode the identical CDR3. This rearrangement joins TRBV18 to TRBJ2-3; no definite D call. Looked up from germline, CDR1 is KGHSH and CDR2 is LQKENI. CDR3 length equals 13 residues. The V end was cut by 3 bases, the J end by 2 bases, with 6 bases between. The CDR3 sequence: CASSPRTTDTQYF. In DNA form, the CDR3 reads TGTGCCAGCTCACCGCGCACCACAGATACGCAGTATTTT.

The V and J genes are TRBV6-5 and TRBJ2-1; the D is unclear. Germline CDR1 reads MNHEY; CDR2 reads SVGAGI. V lost 10 bases and J lost 2, with 12 bases in between. The CDR3 has 13 amino acids. This CDR3 reads CATATYPYNEQFF. CDR3 in DNA: TGTGCCACTGCCACCTACCCCTACAATGAGCAGTTCTTC.

The chain joins TRBV9 to TRBJ2-5; D is possibly TRBD1 or TRBD2 (5 bases each). The germline V and J ends were trimmed by 2 bases and 5 bases, with 13 bases remaining between them. The CDR3 totals 14 residues. Germline CDR1 reads SGDLS; CDR2 reads YYNGEE. The CDR3: CASSVRGSGETQYF. The CDR3 DNA follows: TGTGCCAGCAGCGTGAGGGGAAGTGGCGAGACCCAGTACTTC.

This chain's CDR3 is CASSLVPDKNYEQYF. The CDR3, as DNA: TGCGCCAGCAGCTTGGTACCGGACAAGAACTACGAGCAGTACTTC. This chain links TRBV5-1 with TRBJ2-7; perhaps TRBD1 as D (5 bases). V lost 0 bases and J 3 bases, leaving 13 bases between the germline ends. The CDR3 runs to 15 residues. CDR1 SGHRS and CDR2 YFSETQ come from the germline V gene.

V usage is TRBV7-2 and J usage is TRBJ2-7; no clear D. V was pared by 1 base and J by 2 bases, with 12 bases between. The CDR3 is 15 amino acids. Germline CDR1 is SGHTA and CDR2 is FQGNSA. The CDR3 reads CASSLEWRKTYEQYF. DNA of the CDR3: TGTGCCAGCAGCTTAGAATGGCGAAAAACCTACGAGCAGTACTTC.

This rearrangement joins TRBV4-2 to TRBJ2-7, with 11 bases fitting TRBD1. CDR1 and CDR2 from the germline V gene are LGHNA and YNFKEQ. The CDR3 loop spans 16 amino acids. The ends lost 0 bases at V and 1 base at J; junction bases unmatched: 2. CDR3 in DNA: TGTGCCAGCAGCCAAGAGGGGACAGGGGGATCCTACGAGCAGTACTTC. Amino acid sequence: CASSQEGTGGSYEQYF.